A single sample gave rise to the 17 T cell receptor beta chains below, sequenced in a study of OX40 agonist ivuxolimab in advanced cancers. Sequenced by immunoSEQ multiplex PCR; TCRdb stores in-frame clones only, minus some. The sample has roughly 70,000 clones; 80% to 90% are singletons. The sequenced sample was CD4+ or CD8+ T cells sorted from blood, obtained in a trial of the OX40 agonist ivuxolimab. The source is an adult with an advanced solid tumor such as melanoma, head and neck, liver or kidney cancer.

The CDR3 reads CASSSPGGPKNIQYF. The CDR3 DNA reads TGTGCCAGCAGTAGCCCCGGGGGACCCAAAAACATTCAGTACTTC. The chain has TRBV6-5 and TRBJ2-4, with D tentatively TRBD2 (6 bases). Deletions cut 5 bases from V and 2 bases from J, with 13 bases between. The germline gives CDR1 MNHEY, CDR2 SVGAGI. This CDR3 spans 15 amino acids.

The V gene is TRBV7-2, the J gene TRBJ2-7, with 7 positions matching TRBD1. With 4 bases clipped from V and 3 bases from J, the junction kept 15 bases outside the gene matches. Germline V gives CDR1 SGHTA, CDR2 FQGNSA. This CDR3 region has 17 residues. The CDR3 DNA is TGTGCCAGCAGCTCTACCCCCGGCAGGGGGTCTTTCTACGAGCAGTACTTC. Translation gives CASSSTPGRGSFYEQYF.

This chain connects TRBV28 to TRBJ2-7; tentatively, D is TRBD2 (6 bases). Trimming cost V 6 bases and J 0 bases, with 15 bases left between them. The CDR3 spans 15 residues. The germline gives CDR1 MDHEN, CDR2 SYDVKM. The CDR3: CASSPRGRSSYEQYF. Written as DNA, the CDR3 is TGTGCCAGCAGCCCCCGGGGGAGGAGCTCCTACGAGCAGTACTTC. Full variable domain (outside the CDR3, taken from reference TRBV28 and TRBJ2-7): DVKVTQSSRYLVKRTGEKVFLECVQDMDHENMFWYRQDPGLGLRLIYFSYDVKMKEKGDIPEGYSVSREKKERFSLILESASTNQTSMYLCASSPRGRSSYEQYFGPGTRLTVT.

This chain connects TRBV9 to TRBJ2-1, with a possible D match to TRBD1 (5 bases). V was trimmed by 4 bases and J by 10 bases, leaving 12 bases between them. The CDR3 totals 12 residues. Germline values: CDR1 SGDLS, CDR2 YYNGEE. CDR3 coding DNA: TGTGCCAGCAGCCCTCCCAAGGGGGAGCAGTTCTTC. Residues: CASSPPKGEQFF.

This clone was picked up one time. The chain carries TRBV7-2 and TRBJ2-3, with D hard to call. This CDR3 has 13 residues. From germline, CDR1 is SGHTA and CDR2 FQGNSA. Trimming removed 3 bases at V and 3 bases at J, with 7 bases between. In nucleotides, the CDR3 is TGTGCCAGCAGCTTTTTCGGGACAGATACGCAGTATTTT. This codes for CASSFFGTDTQYF.

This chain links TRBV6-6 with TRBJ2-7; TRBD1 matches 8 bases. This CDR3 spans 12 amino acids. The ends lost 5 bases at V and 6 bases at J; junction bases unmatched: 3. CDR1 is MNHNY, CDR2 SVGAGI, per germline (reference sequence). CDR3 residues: CASSQTGVEQYF. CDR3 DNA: TGTGCCAGCAGTCAGACAGGGGTCGAGCAGTACTTC.

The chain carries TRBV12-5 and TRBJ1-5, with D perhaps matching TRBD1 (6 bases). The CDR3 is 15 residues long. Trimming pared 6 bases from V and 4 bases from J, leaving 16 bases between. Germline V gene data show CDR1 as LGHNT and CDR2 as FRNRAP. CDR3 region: CASGGTGFSNQPQHF. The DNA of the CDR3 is TGTGCTAGTGGAGGAACAGGGTTTTCAAATCAGCCCCAGCATTTT.

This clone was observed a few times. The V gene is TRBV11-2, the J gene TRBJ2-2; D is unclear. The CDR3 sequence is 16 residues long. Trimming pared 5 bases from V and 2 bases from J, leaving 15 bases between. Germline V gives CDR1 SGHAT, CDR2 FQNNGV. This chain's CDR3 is CASSQAGPLNTGELFF. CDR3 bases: TGTGCCAGCAGCCAGGCCGGACCTCTTAACACCGGGGAGCTGTTTTTT. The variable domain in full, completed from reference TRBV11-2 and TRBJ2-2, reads EAGVAQSPRYKIIEKRQSVAFWCNPISGHATLYWYQQILGQGPKLLIQFQNNGVVDDSQLPKDRFSAERLKGVDSTLKIQPAKLEDSAVYLCASSQAGPLNTGELFFGEGSRLTVL.

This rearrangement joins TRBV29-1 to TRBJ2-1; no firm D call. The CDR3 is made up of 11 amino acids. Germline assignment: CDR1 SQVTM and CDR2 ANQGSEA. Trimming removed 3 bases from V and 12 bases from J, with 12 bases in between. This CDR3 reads CSVDRLLGQFF. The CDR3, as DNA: TGCAGCGTTGATAGACTCCTGGGGCAGTTCTTC.

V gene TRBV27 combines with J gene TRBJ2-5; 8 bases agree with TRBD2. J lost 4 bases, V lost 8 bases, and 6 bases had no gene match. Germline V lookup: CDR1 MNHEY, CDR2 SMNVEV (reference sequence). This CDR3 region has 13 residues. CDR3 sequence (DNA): TGTGCCAGCGACTGGCTAGCGGGAGAGACCCAGTACTTC. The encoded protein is CASDWLAGETQYF.

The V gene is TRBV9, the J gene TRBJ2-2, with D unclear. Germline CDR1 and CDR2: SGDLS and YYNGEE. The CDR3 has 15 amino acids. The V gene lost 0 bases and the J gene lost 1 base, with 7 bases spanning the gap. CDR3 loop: CASSVDVRNTGELFF. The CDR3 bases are TGTGCCAGCAGCGTAGATGTCAGGAACACCGGGGAGCTGTTTTTT. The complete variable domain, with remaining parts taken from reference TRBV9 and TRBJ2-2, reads DSGVTQTPKHLITATGQRVTLRCSPRSGDLSVYWYQQSLDQGLQFLIQYYNGEERAKGNILERFSAQQFPDLHSELNLSSLELGDSALYFCASSVDVRNTGELFFGEGSRLTVL.

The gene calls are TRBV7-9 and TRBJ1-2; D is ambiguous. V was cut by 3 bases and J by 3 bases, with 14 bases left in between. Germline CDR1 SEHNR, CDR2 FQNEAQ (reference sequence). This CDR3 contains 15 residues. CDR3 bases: TGTGCCAGCAGCTTCAGCCTCACAGCGGACTATGGCTACACCTTC. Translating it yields CASSFSLTADYGYTF.

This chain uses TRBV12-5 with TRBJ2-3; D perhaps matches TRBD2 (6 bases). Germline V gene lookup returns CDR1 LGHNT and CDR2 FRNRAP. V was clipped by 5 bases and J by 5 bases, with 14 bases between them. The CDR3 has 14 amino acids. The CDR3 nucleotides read TGTGCTAGTGGTCCCGGGACTGACCGAGATACGCAGTATTTT. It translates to CASGPGTDRDTQYF.

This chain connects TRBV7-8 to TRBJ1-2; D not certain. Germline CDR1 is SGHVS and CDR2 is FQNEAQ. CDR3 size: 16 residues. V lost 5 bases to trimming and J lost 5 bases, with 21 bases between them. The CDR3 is CASSLIGDIAFYGYTF. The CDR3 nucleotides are TGTGCCAGCAGCCTCATAGGCGACATAGCCTTTTATGGCTACACCTTC.

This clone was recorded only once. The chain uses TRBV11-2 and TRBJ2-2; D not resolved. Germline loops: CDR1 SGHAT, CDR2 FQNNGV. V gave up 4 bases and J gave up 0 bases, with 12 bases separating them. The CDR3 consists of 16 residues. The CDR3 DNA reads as TGTGCCAGCAGCTCCCCATATGGGGCGAACACCGGGGAGCTGTTTTTT. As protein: CASSSPYGANTGELFF.

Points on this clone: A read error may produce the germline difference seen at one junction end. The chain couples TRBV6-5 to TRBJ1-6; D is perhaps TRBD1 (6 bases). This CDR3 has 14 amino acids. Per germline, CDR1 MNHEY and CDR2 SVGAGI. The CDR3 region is CVSSRGQFNSPLHF. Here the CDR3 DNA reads TGTGTCAGCAGCCGCGGACAGTTCAATTCACCCCTCCACTTT.

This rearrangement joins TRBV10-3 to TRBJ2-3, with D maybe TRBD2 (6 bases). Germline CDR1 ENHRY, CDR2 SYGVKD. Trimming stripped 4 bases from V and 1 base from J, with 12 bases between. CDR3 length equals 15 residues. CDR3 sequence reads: CAISVGPGGTDTQYF. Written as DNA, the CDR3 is TGTGCCATCAGTGTCGGGCCGGGGGGCACAGATACGCAGTATTTT.